This T cell receptor (beta chain) comes out of a study of CD8+ T cells in alopecia areata. CDR3 length: 11 amino acids. Trimming took 2 bases from V and 10 from J, leaving 12 bases between them. CDR1 and CDR2 (germline): SQVTM, ANQGSEA. After isolation, RNA underwent reverse transcription to generate cDNA as the sequencing template. The assay was immunoSEQ multiplex PCR, and TCRdb's table has in-frame clones only and misses some. The sample carries approximately 200,000 clones, over 40% recorded once. Treatment indicated: oral pan-JAK inhibitor, 5-10 mg twice daily. This clone appeared a few times. The sequences come from CD4+ T cells sorted from blood, collected at roughly week 38, from a patient treated with tofacitinib. The J gene is TRBJ2-7, the V gene TRBV29-1; TRBD1 is a possible D gene (6 bases). This receptor was obtained from a human donor with alopecia areata. The chain's CDR3 is CSVEQGNSQYF. The CDR3 nucleotides are TGCAGCGTTGAACAGGGGAACAGTCAGTACTTC.